This passage covers 8 T cell receptor beta chains from one sample sequenced in a study of blood T cell repertoires in COVID-19. TCRdb keeps only in-frame clones here, not all; method: immunoSEQ multiplex PCR. The data show about 60,000 clones, about 90% seen once. Sequencing used peripheral blood. The source is a man aged 60 to 75 with acute or convalescent COVID-19.

The chain carries TRBV7-3 and TRBJ1-1; D is ambiguous. Germline V gives CDR1 SGHTA, CDR2 FQGTGA. V lost 1 base, J lost 10 bases, and 13 bases lay in between. This CDR3 is built from 13 residues. The CDR3 nucleotides are TGTGCCAGCAGCTTAAATCCGGGAGGCGGAGCTTTCTTT. It is translated as CASSLNPGGGAFF.

The chain combines TRBV6-5 with TRBJ2-7; tentative D call: TRBD1 (6 bases). There are 15 residues in the CDR3. Germline values: CDR1 MNHEY, CDR2 SVGAGI. Trimming removed 5 bases at V and 2 bases at J, with 16 bases between. Here the CDR3 reads CASSPRAGVTYEQYF. Here the CDR3 DNA reads TGTGCCAGCAGTCCCCGGGCAGGGGTGACCTACGAGCAGTACTTC.

The V and J genes are TRBV5-1 and TRBJ1-3; the D gene is possibly TRBD1 (6 bases). This CDR3 is built from 15 residues. V was cut by 0 bases and J by 8 bases, with 15 bases left in between. CDR1 and CDR2 from the germline V gene are SGHRS and YFSETQ. The CDR3 DNA reads as TGCGCCAGCAGCTTGGGACAGGCGACCGGGGACACCATATATTTT. Protein: CASSLGQATGDTIYF.

The rearrangement joins TRBV2 to TRBJ2-1, with 15 bases matching TRBD2. Germline assignment: CDR1 SNHLY and CDR2 FYNNEI. CDR3 length: 17 amino acids. J lost 0 bases, V lost 7 bases, and 4 bases had no gene match. CDR3 sequence reads: CASTQGLAGGSYNEQFF. DNA for the CDR3: TGTGCCAGCACCCAGGGACTAGCGGGAGGCTCCTACAATGAGCAGTTCTTC.

The V call is TRBV6-5, the J call TRBJ2-1; TRBD2 aligns across 7 bases. The J segment lost 13 bases and the V segment lost 4 bases, leaving 13 bases of the junction unmatched. The CDR3 spans 14 residues. Germline values: CDR1 MNHEY, CDR2 SVGAGI. As DNA, the CDR3 is TGTGCCAGCAGTTTCCGACTAGCAGAAGGGGTCCAGTTCTTC. Encoded protein: CASSFRLAEGVQFF.

The chain employs TRBV28 and TRBJ1-1; D unresolved. The CDR3 extends over 13 amino acids. Germline V gives CDR1 MDHEN, CDR2 SYDVKM. The V end was cut by 6 bases, the J end by 0 bases, with 8 bases between. The CDR3 spells CASRNQMNTEAFF. The CDR3 DNA sequence: TGTGCCAGCAGAAACCAGATGAACACTGAAGCTTTCTTT.

The chain employs TRBV6-6 and TRBJ1-5; possibly TRBD1 for D (6 bases). Trimming cost V 5 bases and J 6 bases, with 8 bases left between them. The germline gives CDR1 MNHNY, CDR2 SVGAGI (reference sequence). This CDR3 has 12 residues. The CDR3 nucleotides read TGTGCCAGCAGTCAGGGGCCTCAGCCCCAGCATTTT. It yields the protein CASSQGPQPQHF.

The rearrangement uses TRBV7-9 and TRBJ2-3; the match to TRBD2 covers 13 bases. Trimming at V came to 3 bases and at J to 8 bases, leaving 11 bases not matched to a gene. In germline, CDR1 is SEHNR, CDR2 FQNEAQ (reference sequence). There are 17 residues in the CDR3. The CDR3 nucleotides read TGTGCCAGCAGCTTCCCGACAACTAGCGGGAGGGGTGGTACGCAGTATTTT. Its translation: CASSFPTTSGRGGTQYF.